Shown below are 29 T cell receptor delta chains from a single sample sequenced in a study of gamma-delta chains in newborns, infants, children. TCRdb fed the reads to CATT. The table lists around 4,000 delta-chain clones, more than 35% of them singletons, with around 15% in the top ten. Specimen: blood. These receptor sequences come from a child who received the measles vaccine.

The V call is TRDV1, the J call TRDJ1; TRDD3 aligns across 10 bases. J was trimmed by 0 bases and V by 5 bases; bases with no gene match: 24. CDR1 TSWWSYY and CDR2 QGS come from the germline V gene. The CDR3 has 22 amino acids. The CDR3 DNA sequence: TGTGCTCTTGGGCCCCTTACCCCGAGACGCTGGGGGATAAAGGGGTACACCGATAAACTCATCTTT. Translated, it gives CALGPLTPRRWGIKGYTDKLIF.

In the case of this clone: This sample also contains other DNA sequences that code for the same CDR3. The rearrangement links TRDV2 to TRDJ1; TRDD3 is a possible D gene (6 bases). Trimming took 6 bases from V and 3 from J, leaving 37 bases between them. The CDR3 is 21 residues long. CDR1 is GEAIGNYY, CDR2 EKD, per germline. The CDR3 is CACSPDSNGGKSGIDADKLIF. CDR3 DNA: TGTGCCTGTTCACCCGATTCTAATGGGGGTAAGTCTGGGATCGACGCCGATAAACTCATCTTT.

Comment on this clone: In the same sample, other DNA sequences code for this CDR3. This chain links TRDV1 with TRDJ1; 10 nucleotides line up with TRDD3. Germline CDR1 and CDR2: TSWWSYY and QGS. This CDR3 contains 20 residues. The J segment lost 7 bases and the V segment lost 5 bases, leaving 25 bases of the junction unmatched. This CDR3 is CALGRRPSAFGGYESAKLIF. CDR3 coding DNA: TGTGCTCTTGGGAGAAGGCCTTCGGCTTTCGGGGGATACGAATCGGCTAAACTCATCTTT.

The CDR3: CALGERPLGVSGDKLIF. DNA of the CDR3: TGTGCTCTTGGGGAAAGGCCTCTGGGGGTCTCGGGCGATAAACTCATCTTT. The rearrangement links TRDV1 to TRDJ1; TRDD3 agrees at 7 bases. Trimming removed 2 bases from V and 4 bases from J; junction bases left unmatched: 13. Germline V CDR1 and CDR2: TSWWSYY, QGS. This CDR3 spans 17 amino acids.

This clone was counted only a few times. The V gene is TRDV1, the J gene TRDJ1, with D tentatively TRDD3 (6 bases). The CDR3 runs 16 residues. V gave up 0 bases and J gave up 5 bases, with 16 bases separating them. Germline assignment: CDR1 TSWWSYY and CDR2 QGS. In nucleotides, the CDR3 is TGTGCTCTTGGGGAACTGATACGCGGGGATTCTGATAAACTCATCTTT. Amino acid sequence: CALGELIRGDSDKLIF.

V gene TRDV1 combines with J gene TRDJ1, with 11 positions matching TRDD3. The V gene end was trimmed by 0 bases and the J gene end by 6 bases; junction bases not matched to a gene: 21. The CDR3 runs 21 residues. The germline gives CDR1 TSWWSYY, CDR2 QGS. The CDR3 region has the DNA TGTGCTCTTGGGGAACTATTAGACCCACTTCCTACATGGGGGATACGGAATAAACTCATCTTT. Protein product: CALGELLDPLPTWGIRNKLIF.

This clone was counted only a few times. The V gene is TRDV1, the J gene TRDJ1; possible D gene TRDD3, 6 bases. Germline CDR1 reads TSWWSYY; CDR2 reads QGS. Trimming removed 5 bases from V and 10 bases from J, with 20 bases in between. The CDR3 length is 14 residues. The CDR3 reads CALGTLPPLGGLIF. The CDR3 DNA reads as TGTGCTCTTGGGACGCTTCCCCCACTGGGAGGACTCATCTTT.

This clone is termed medium-sized (0.01 to 0.1%). This sequence joins TRDV2 and TRDJ2; 8 bases fit TRDD3. V lost 1 base to trimming and J lost 0 bases; unmatched junction nucleotides: 3. The CDR3 extends over 16 amino acids. Germline CDR1 reads GEAIGNYY; CDR2 reads EKD. The CDR3 DNA reads as TGTGCCTGTGACACGCTGGGGGAAGCTTTGACAGCACAACTCTTCTTT. Translated: CACDTLGEALTAQLFF.

Judged by abundance, this clone is medium-sized. V gene TRDV2 combines with J gene TRDJ1, with 10 bases matching TRDD3. CDR1 and CDR2 (germline): GEAIGNYY, EKD. The CDR3 sequence is 16 residues long. The V segment lost 5 bases and the J segment 4 bases; nucleotides outside the gene matches: 12. The CDR3 DNA reads as TGTGCCTGTGTGGGAGTACTGGGGGATCCTAACGATAAACTCATCTTT. As protein: CACVGVLGDPNDKLIF.

This clone is medium-sized in the sample. The gene calls are TRDV2 and TRDJ3, with 12 bases lining up with TRDD3. Trimming at V came to 2 bases and at J to 0 bases, leaving 1 base not matched to a gene. The V gene's germline CDR1 is GEAIGNYY and CDR2 EKD. The CDR3 covers 18 residues. The CDR3 DNA sequence: TGTGCCTGTGACATACTGGGGGATACCTCCTGGGACACCCGACAGATGTTTTTC. This codes for CACDILGDTSWDTRQMFF.

This chain joins TRDV2 and TRDJ2; TRDD3 agrees at 9 bases. The V and J ends lost 4 bases and 5 bases, in that order; junction bases with no gene match: 28. The germline CDR1 and CDR2 sequences are GEAIGNYY and EKD. The length of the CDR3 is 22 residues. The CDR3 region has the DNA TGTGCCTGTGATACCATGGGGGGATACACACGGAATATTTTAACCACAACAGCACAACTCTTCTTT. It encodes CACDTMGGYTRNILTTTAQLFF.

The chain has TRDV3 and TRDJ1; 9 bases are shared with TRDD3. The CDR3 loop spans 16 amino acids. Germline V gives CDR1 TVYSNPD, CDR2 GDNSRS (reference sequence). V shed 4 bases, J shed 2 bases, and the junction held 14 bases outside the gene matches. CDR3 DNA sequence: TGTGCCTCCAGTTTCGGGGGATACTTCACGACCGATAAACTCATCTTT. It encodes CASSFGGYFTTDKLIF.

This rearrangement joins TRDV1 to TRDJ1; weak D call: TRDD3 (6 bases). The CDR3 contains 22 residues. Trimming pared 0 bases from V and 0 bases from J, leaving 29 bases between. The V gene's germline CDR1 is TSWWSYY and CDR2 QGS. In nucleotides, the CDR3 is TGTGCTCTTGGGGAACTCCCGTCCCACCCCTTTTGGGGGGCCCCCTACACCGATAAACTCATCTTT. Amino acids: CALGELPSHPFWGAPYTDKLIF.

This clone rates as medium-sized. The chain uses TRDV2 and TRDJ1, with a weak D call TRDD2 (5 bases). The CDR3 contains 12 residues. V lost 5 bases to trimming and J lost 10 bases, with 16 bases between them. The germline gives CDR1 GEAIGNYY, CDR2 EKD. Here the CDR3 reads CACALRTDGLIF. CDR3 nucleotides: TGTGCCTGTGCCCTTCGTACTGATGGACTCATCTTT.

The rearrangement links TRDV3 to TRDJ2; D possibly uses TRDD1 or TRDD3 (5 bases each). The CDR3 has 21 amino acids. V was cut by 4 bases and J by 0 bases, with 33 bases left in between. The germline gives CDR1 TVYSNPD, CDR2 GDNSRS (reference sequence). For the CDR3, the DNA is TGTGCCTCCCGTTATGTTGTGACAGAGGGGGTTCGAAATTCTTTGACAGCACAACTCTTCTTT. It is translated as CASRYVVTEGVRNSLTAQLFF.

Points on this clone: This probably arose from a read error, given a far larger clone one base away. This rearrangement joins TRDV1 to TRDJ3, with TRDD3 matching over 9 bases. The CDR3 length is 25 residues. V shed 2 bases and J 0 bases; nucleotides not matched to a gene: 23. Germline loops: CDR1 TSWWSYY, CDR2 QGS. The CDR3 nucleotides read TGTGCTCTTGGGGAAAGGGGCACCCTACACTGGGGGACACTTCAAAGCTCCTGGGACACCCGACAGATGTTTTTC. This codes for CALGERGTLHWGTLQSSWDTRQMFF.

Worth noting for this clone: This specimen includes other DNA sequences encoding the same CDR3. The chain recombines TRDV1 with TRDJ1, with 8 bases matching TRDD3. The V gene's germline CDR1 is TSWWSYY and CDR2 QGS. The CDR3 has 18 amino acids. V was pared by 6 bases and J by 0 bases, with 15 bases of the junction left unmatched. CDR3 in DNA: TGTGCTCTTGGCCAAATGGAACTGGGGGTCCTGTACACCGATAAACTCATCTTT. This encodes CALGQMELGVLYTDKLIF.

This clone has more than one count but fewer than ten. Additional DNA sequences in this sample encode the identical CDR3. This chain connects TRDV1 to TRDJ1; 7 positions match TRDD3. Germline-derived CDR1 and CDR2 are TSWWSYY and QGS. V was clipped by 4 bases and J by 12 bases; unmatched bases: 14. The CDR3 runs to 14 residues. The CDR3 region is CALGAFQEDTLFIF. CDR3 bases: TGTGCTCTTGGGGCTTTCCAAGAGGATACGTTATTCATCTTT.

The chain links TRDV1 to TRDJ1; TRDD3 matches 8 bases. V lost 1 base and J lost 0; bases outside the gene matches: 13. This CDR3 has 19 amino acids. The germline gives CDR1 TSWWSYY, CDR2 QGS. The CDR3 DNA follows: TGTGCTCTTGGGGAACATGGACGAACTGGGGGCCAAGACACCGATAAACTCATCTTT. This codes for CALGEHGRTGGQDTDKLIF.

This clone was seen only once. Being one base from a much bigger clone, this may be a read error. V gene TRDV2 combines with J gene TRDJ2; 13 bases are shared with TRDD3. From germline, CDR1 is GEAIGNYY and CDR2 EKD. The V segment lost 3 bases and the J segment 4 bases; nucleotides outside the gene matches: 19. This CDR3 has 21 amino acids. The CDR3 sequence: CACDPILLGDTYESQTAQLFF. CDR3 nucleotides: TGTGCCTGTGACCCGATTTTACTGGGGGATACGTATGAATCTCAGACAGCACAACTCTTCTTT.

This clone occurred a few times. The chain is built from TRDV1 and TRDJ1; no definite D call. The CDR3 is 13 residues long. Germline V gives CDR1 TSWWSYY, CDR2 QGS. V lost 0 bases to trimming and J lost 10 bases, with 12 bases between them. The CDR3 nucleotides are TGTGCTCTTGGGGAACTCGTCCCAACAGGACTCATCTTT. Translating gives CALGELVPTGLIF.

This clone occurred a few times. Other DNA sequences in the same sample also yield this CDR3. This rearrangement joins TRDV1 to TRDJ1, with 9 bases aligning to TRDD3. With 1 base clipped from V and 2 bases from J, the junction kept 17 bases outside the gene matches. Germline values: CDR1 TSWWSYY, CDR2 QGS. The CDR3 loop spans 20 amino acids. The CDR3 sequence: CALGEPSLPLYWGTTDKLIF. The CDR3 region has the DNA TGTGCTCTTGGGGAACCGAGTCTCCCACTGTACTGGGGGACGACCGATAAACTCATCTTT.

This clone has just a few counts. This chain uses TRDV1 with TRDJ1; D might be TRDD3 (8 bases). The CDR3 is made up of 23 amino acids. In germline, CDR1 is TSWWSYY, CDR2 QGS. Trimming stripped 0 bases from V and 2 bases from J, with 34 bases between. Written as DNA, the CDR3 is TGTGCTCTTGGGGAACTTTTTCTGCTTCCTATTTCACTGGGGGTTAAAGCTACCGATAAACTCATCTTT. This codes for CALGELFLLPISLGVKATDKLIF.

By its share, this clone is medium-sized. J is TRDJ2 and V is TRAV29/DV5, with 11 bases that match TRDD3. Per the germline V gene, CDR1 is NSMFDY and CDR2 is ISSIKDK. CDR3 length: 18 amino acids. V shed 2 bases, J shed 4 bases, and the junction held 13 bases outside the gene matches. CDR3 DNA: TGTGCAGCAAGAGTACTATACTGGGGGATAAATCGGACAGCACAACTCTTCTTT. The encoded protein is CAARVLYWGINRTAQLFF.

This sequence joins TRDV1 and TRDJ1; TRDD3 matches 12 bases. Looked up from germline, CDR1 is TSWWSYY and CDR2 is QGS. Unmatched junction bases numbered 15, after V lost 0 bases and J lost 1 base. CDR3 length: 21 residues. CDR3 DNA sequence: TGTGCTCTTGGGGAACTAACCCTATTCCTCTGGGGGATACGGACCACCGATAAACTCATCTTT. Translating it yields CALGELTLFLWGIRTTDKLIF.

This sequence joins TRDV3 and TRDJ1, with unresolved D. The CDR3 runs 12 residues. The germline V gene encodes CDR1 TVYSNPD and CDR2 GDNSRS (reference sequence). Trimming shortened V by 3 bases and J by 4 bases, and 12 bases separated the two germline ends. The CDR3 loop reads CAFHLAHDKLIF. Here the CDR3 DNA reads TGTGCCTTCCATCTCGCCCACGATAAACTCATCTTT.

The chain employs TRDV2 and TRDJ3; D might be TRDD3 (6 bases). Germline V CDR1 and CDR2: GEAIGNYY, EKD. The CDR3 extends over 21 amino acids. V shed 0 bases and J shed 0 bases, with 20 bases lying between them. For the CDR3, the DNA is TGTGCCTGTGACACCAGATCCTTTGGGGGGCCGAGCTCCTGGGACACCCGACAGATGTTTTTC. Its translation is CACDTRSFGGPSSWDTRQMFF.

V is TRDV1 and J is TRDJ3, with D possibly matching TRDD2 (8 bases). Trimming removed 3 bases at V and 1 base at J, with 25 bases between. CDR3 length: 22 amino acids. Germline-derived CDR1 and CDR2 are TSWWSYY and QGS. Written as DNA, the CDR3 is TGTGCTCTTGGGGACCGTTTTCTTCCTACTAGTGGGGGATCCTGGGACACCCGACAGATGTTTTTC. It encodes CALGDRFLPTSGGSWDTRQMFF.

This clone is medium-sized in the sample. The chain carries TRDV2 and TRDJ3, with no clear D. Looked up from germline, CDR1 is GEAIGNYY and CDR2 is EKD. This CDR3 is built from 15 residues. Between the trimmed V and J ends, which lost 4 bases and 0 bases, there was a span of 6 bases. The CDR3 sequence is CACDPNSWDTRQMFF. CDR3 nucleotides: TGTGCCTGTGATCCAAACTCCTGGGACACCCGACAGATGTTTTTC.